The TCR beta chain described here comes from a study of blood T cell repertoires in COVID-19. Study-level background: Samples came from the United States, Italy and Spain, spanning acute and convalescent COVID-19.

Source study methods: Amplifying reference gene primers gave estimates of nucleated cell counts. Sequencing used immunoSEQ multiplex PCR; TCRdb keeps in-frame clones, though not all of them. The V and J calls and the clone size are those of that table, but D and trimming were determined from the DNA. Of about 300,000 clones listed, approximately 90% were seen once; the top ten hold roughly 5.9%. This CDR3 is built from 15 residues. CDR1 is PRHDT and CDR2 is FYEKMQ in the germline V gene (reference sequence). V lost 4 bases, J lost 0 bases, and 13 bases lay in between. Patients in Seattle were enrolled during active infection, then followed longitudinally.

The sequenced sample consisted of peripheral blood. This chain links TRBV13 with TRBJ2-7; tentative D call: TRBD2 (6 bases). The receptor was isolated from a woman between 50 and 59 years old with COVID-19, enrolled during active disease. This CDR3 is CASSSRDLSSYEQYF. In nucleotides, the CDR3 is TGTGCCAGCAGCTCTAGGGACTTAAGCTCCTACGAGCAGTACTTC.